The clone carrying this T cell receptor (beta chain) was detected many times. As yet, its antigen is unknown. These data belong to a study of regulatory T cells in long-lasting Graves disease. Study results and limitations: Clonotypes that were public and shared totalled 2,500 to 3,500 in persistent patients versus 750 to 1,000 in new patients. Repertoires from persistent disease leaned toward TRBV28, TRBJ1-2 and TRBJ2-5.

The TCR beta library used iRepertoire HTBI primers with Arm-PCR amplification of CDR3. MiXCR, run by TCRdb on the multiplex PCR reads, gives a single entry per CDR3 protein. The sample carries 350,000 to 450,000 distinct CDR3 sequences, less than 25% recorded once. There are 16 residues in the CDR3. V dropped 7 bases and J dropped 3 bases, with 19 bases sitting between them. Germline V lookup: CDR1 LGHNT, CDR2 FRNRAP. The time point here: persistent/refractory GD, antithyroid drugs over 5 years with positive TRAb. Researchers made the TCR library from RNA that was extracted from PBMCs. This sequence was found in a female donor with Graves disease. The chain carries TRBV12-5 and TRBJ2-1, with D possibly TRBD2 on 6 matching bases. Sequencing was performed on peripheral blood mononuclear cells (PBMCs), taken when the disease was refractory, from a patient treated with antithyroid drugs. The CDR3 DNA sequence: TGTGCTAGTGCCCCCCTGGAGCTGGGGGGCTACAATGAGCAGTTCTTC. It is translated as CASAPLELGGYNEQFF.